This entry lists 12 T cell receptor beta chains sequenced from one sample in a study of cytotoxic CD8 clonotypes in ibrutinib-treated CLL. The assay was immunoSEQ multiplex PCR, and TCRdb's table has in-frame clones only and misses some. Of 200,000 to 250,000 clones in the sample, 60% to 75% are singletons; the top ten hold roughly 15%. Source: PBMCs, taken after 24 months of ibrutinib treatment. The receptor source for this set is a human donor with chronic lymphocytic leukemia.

The gene calls are TRBV28 and TRBJ2-3; TRBD2 agrees at 7 bases. The CDR3 runs 16 residues. CDR1 is MDHEN, CDR2 SYDVKM, per germline. V lost 3 bases, J lost 4 bases, and 10 bases stayed unmatched. In nucleotides, the CDR3 is TGTGCCAGCAGTTTGCTTAGCGGGTTTGTGCCAGATACGCAGTATTTT. Translated, it gives CASSLLSGFVPDTQYF.

V and J are TRBV10-3 and TRBJ2-2, with 14 bases aligning to TRBD2. With 8 bases clipped from V and 1 base from J, the junction kept 0 bases outside the gene matches. This CDR3 has 15 amino acids. Germline V gene lookup returns CDR1 ENHRY and CDR2 SYGVKD. CDR3 amino acids: CAIGLAGGNTGELFF. The DNA for the CDR3 is TGTGCCATCGGACTAGCGGGAGGGAACACCGGGGAGCTGTTTTTT.

The genes are TRBV27 and TRBJ2-7; either TRBD1 or TRBD2 may fit D (5 bases each). Trimming pared 5 bases from V and 7 bases from J, leaving 15 bases between. The CDR3 has 13 amino acids. Germline V gene lookup returns CDR1 MNHEY and CDR2 SMNVEV (reference sequence). CDR3 sequence reads: CASSPPGTWEQYF. CDR3 DNA: TGTGCCAGCAGTCCCCCGGGGACCTGGGAGCAGTACTTC.

The chain employs TRBV9 and TRBJ1-1, with D possibly matching TRBD1 (6 bases). The CDR3 length is 17 residues. CDR1 is SGDLS and CDR2 is YYNGEE in the germline V gene. Trimming left V 0 bases short and J 2 bases short, with 17 bases between. The CDR3 sequence: CASSVGWAGAKNTEAFF. The DNA of the CDR3 is TGTGCCAGCAGCGTAGGGTGGGCAGGGGCCAAAAACACTGAAGCTTTCTTT.

The chain couples TRBV4-1 to TRBJ1-4; D gene ambiguous. This CDR3 is 13 amino acids long. V shed 0 bases and J shed 7 bases, with 6 bases lying between them. The germline gives CDR1 MGHRA, CDR2 YSYEKL. CDR3 residues: CASSQDGIEKLFF. CDR3 in DNA: TGCGCCAGCAGCCAAGATGGGATTGAAAAACTGTTTTTT.

This clone was seen a single time. The chain links TRBV16 to TRBJ1-2; 11 bases agree with TRBD1. The CDR3 is 17 residues long. Losses at the gene ends were 0 bases for V and 7 bases for J; bases not matched to a gene: 10. CDR1 and CDR2 from the germline V gene are KGHSY and FQNENV. CDR3 in amino acids: CASSQSTGTGGVGGYTF. The CDR3 coding sequence is TGTGCCAGCAGCCAATCGACGGGGACAGGGGGGGTCGGTGGCTACACCTTC.

The chain carries TRBV6-6 and TRBJ2-5; the D gene is possibly TRBD1 (5 bases). The CDR3 is made up of 13 amino acids. The germline CDR1 and CDR2 sequences are MNHNY and SVGAGI (reference sequence). With 2 bases removed from V and 1 base from J, the gap between germline ends came to 5 bases. This chain's CDR3 is CASSYRGQETQYF. Here the CDR3 DNA reads TGTGCCAGCAGTTACAGGGGCCAAGAGACCCAGTACTTC.

The chain is built from TRBV28 and TRBJ1-3; D gene unclear. Per the germline V gene, CDR1 is MDHEN and CDR2 is SYDVKM. CDR3 size: 15 residues. V was cut by 2 bases and J by 5 bases, with 13 bases left in between. The CDR3 loop is CASSLDSGWRNTIYF. The CDR3 bases are TGTGCCAGCAGTTTAGACTCAGGATGGCGAAACACCATATATTTT. The full variable domain, its missing parts supplied by reference TRBV28 and TRBJ1-3, is DVKVTQSSRYLVKRTGEKVFLECVQDMDHENMFWYRQDPGLGLRLIYFSYDVKMKEKGDIPEGYSVSREKKERFSLILESASTNQTSMYLCASSLDSGWRNTIYFGEGSWLTVV.

This clone has only a few counts. In DNA form, the CDR3 reads TGCGCCAGCAGCTCGGGACTAGCGGGAGGCGAGCAGTACTTC. It is translated as CASSSGLAGGEQYF. The chain links TRBV5-1 to TRBJ2-7; TRBD2 matches 15 bases. The CDR3 extends over 14 amino acids. The J segment lost 6 bases and the V segment lost 3 bases, leaving 1 base of the junction unmatched. Germline V gene lookup returns CDR1 SGHRS and CDR2 YFSETQ.

This clone has a handful of counts. The J gene is TRBJ2-5, the V gene TRBV27; 7 bases are shared with TRBD1. J gave up 3 bases and V 8 bases, and 6 bases lay outside the gene matches. The germline CDR1 and CDR2 sequences are MNHEY and SMNVEV (reference sequence). There are 13 residues in the CDR3. CDR3 sequence reads: CASASGTEETQYF. The DNA of the CDR3 is TGTGCCAGCGCCTCTGGGACAGAAGAGACCCAGTACTTC.

The chain recombines TRBV9 with TRBJ2-1; D ambiguous. Trimming removed 2 bases from V and 6 bases from J, with 6 bases in between. The CDR3 has 12 amino acids. Germline CDR1 reads SGDLS; CDR2 reads YYNGEE. The CDR3: CASSVGSNEQFF. The DNA for the CDR3 is TGTGCCAGCAGCGTGGGTTCCAATGAGCAGTTCTTC.

In this sample, this clone turned up once. The chain couples TRBV7-9 to TRBJ2-1; no reliable D call. The CDR3 sequence is 15 residues long. Germline V gene sequence: CDR1 SEHNR, CDR2 FQNEAQ (reference sequence). Trimming took 3 bases from V and 12 from J, leaving 21 bases between them. The CDR3 nucleotides read TGTGCCAGCAGCTTCCCGCCGGGCCTTCACGGTCGGCAGTTCTTC. Translating gives CASSFPPGLHGRQFF.